This paragraph covers one T cell receptor (beta chain) sequence. Only a few counts were recorded for this clone. Its specific antigen is unknown. No base quality information exists; no much larger clone differs at one position. These data come from a study of PD-L1 blockade in urothelial cancer (dated by TCRdb to about 2017). As for the study more broadly: Every patient began therapy at some point between 2013 and 2015 and was given atezolizumab 1,200 mg intravenously every 3 weeks. Durable clinical benefit was achieved by nine patients but not by the remaining 20. Durable clinical benefit was defined as progression-free survival longer than 6 months, and TCR features were also tested against progression-free and overall survival. About 90% of the roughly 29 patients were identified as males with urothelial cancer of bladder origin, and a prior smoking history was reported by 18 of 29 patients. The study, an exploratory multi-omic analysis, examined somatic, immune and clinical correlates of response to PD-L1 blockade with atezolizumab in urothelial cancer. In the same patients, whole exome sequencing and RNA sequencing of pretreatment tumors were performed in addition to TCR sequencing. Blood samples were analyzed 3 weeks after the start of treatment (second dose) and 6 weeks after the start of treatment. Blood samples yielded a median of around 150,000 T cells and around 80,000 unique TCRs, with median clonality around 0.084. Pretreatment blood TCR-seq was available for 27 to 30 patients, at least one posttreatment blood collection was obtained for about 25 patients, and tumor TCR-seq was available for about 25 patients. Pretreatment tumor samples, along with matched peripheral blood collected serially before and after atezolizumab treatment, underwent TCR sequencing. An ECOG performance status of 0 or 1 was recorded for the patients, and 0 to 3 prior chemotherapy regimens had been received by the patients.

What the authors observed across the whole study: Because the sample size was small (n ≈ 30) and many exploratory analyses were performed, the results are intended to be hypothesis-generating. At 3 weeks after the start of treatment, tumor-associated TCR clones in peripheral blood had expanded more in patients with durable benefit (n of about 21, p = 0.022). Improved progression-free and overall survival was associated with having pretreatment peripheral blood TCR clonality below the median.

The junction shows trimming of 8 bases on V and 6 bases on J, and the gene matches do not reach 9 bases of it. As encoded in the germline V gene (reference sequence), CDR1 is MNHEY while CDR2 is SMNVEV. The CDR3 runs 14 amino acids, cysteine and phenylalanine included. Here the CDR3 DNA is all that survives: 42 bases in frame from base 1. The label giving this sample's time point can be read as: peripheral blood 6 weeks after treatment start. The cohort included 29 patients with locally advanced or metastatic urothelial carcinoma who were treated at Memorial Sloan Kettering on a trial protocol. Peripheral blood mononuclear cells were collected pretreatment and during treatment, with between 1 and 8 total time points per patient. The Qiagen DNeasy Blood extraction kit was used to purify genomic DNA from total PBMCs and tumor samples. PBMCs were collected pretreatment and during treatment and were isolated and stored as previously described.

Synthetic TCR analog templates were spiked into each PCR so that absolute template abundance could be estimated from read counts. Using the immunoSEQ assay, TCRbeta CDR3 regions were amplified from genomic DNA with bias-controlled V and J gene primers. Rearranged TCRbeta segments were sequenced at approximately 20X coverage. The published analysis was carried out like this. Clustering was used to correct sequencing errors, and CDR3s were annotated against IMGT to assign V, D and J genes. Downstream analyses used only productive TCRbeta rearrangements and left out out-of-frame or stop-codon sequences. To compute clonality, Shannon entropy was normalized by the log of the number of unique productive sequences and then subtracted from one. Fisher's exact test with Benjamini-Hochberg correction, at a threshold of adjusted p below 0.01, was used to find clones that differed between time points or between blood and tumor. Sourced from immuneACCESS, this table was stored by TCRdb with only in-frame sequences that have V and J called. A share of the clones is absent; for the studies checked, an unresolved V gene accounts for under half, and the remainder has no known explanation. The V and J calls and clone size come from that table; D and trimming were worked out from the DNA. The table for this sample lists about 43,000 clones; under 90% of them were counted only once. More than 13% of the sample goes to the ten largest clones.

The chain was built from TRBV27 and TRBJ1-2; TRBD1 fits 10 bases in the junction. This TCR was sampled from a man in his sixties with urothelial cancer. The sequences come from PBMCs, collected around atezolizumab (anti-PD-L1) treatment. The nucleotide sequence is TGTGCCAGCGGGACCGGGACAGGGGTCGATGGCTACACCTTC. This gives the protein CASGTGTGVDGYTF.